These 21 T cell receptor beta chains were sequenced from one sample in a study of shared clonotypes between healthy human individuals (TCRdb year 2020). Library prep was done by the immunoSEQ multiplex PCR assay. TCRdb took over this immuneACCESS table, retaining in-frame rearrangements with V and J assigned. Such tables are incomplete; in checked studies, under half of the missing clones stem from an unresolved V gene, and the remainder is unexplained. This sample lists about 460,000 clones; approximately 71% were detected once. The biggest ten clones account for approximately 12% of the sample. Sequenced input: PBMCs. The receptors shown here come from a woman aged 40 to 55 in good health. Some clones in this sample may be carry-over from other donors' samples.

The chain employs TRBV14 and TRBJ1-2; 10 bases fit TRBD1. V was pared by 4 bases and J by 8 bases, with 10 bases of the junction left unmatched. The CDR3 consists of 15 residues. Per germline, CDR1 SGHDN and CDR2 FVKESK. CDR3 nucleotide sequence: TGTGCCAGCAGCCCATGGGGGGGACAGGGGTACGGCTACACCTTC. Translating gives CASSPWGGQGYGYTF.

The DNA of the CDR3 is TGTGCCAGCAGTTTCGGGACAGGGACCAATCAGCCCCAGCATTTT. Residues: CASSFGTGTNQPQHF. This chain links TRBV28 with TRBJ1-5; 9 nucleotides align to TRBD1. The CDR3 runs to 15 residues. CDR1 is MDHEN, CDR2 SYDVKM, per germline. V shed 3 bases, J shed 3 bases, and the junction held 3 bases outside the gene matches.

This chain uses TRBV6-5 with TRBJ1-4, with 8 nucleotides matching TRBD1. CDR1 and CDR2 (germline): MNHEY, SVGAGI. CDR3 size: 14 residues. V shed 2 bases and J 8 bases; nucleotides not matched to a gene: 4. DNA for the CDR3: TGTGCCAGCAGTTACGTCGACAGGGGCGAAAAACTGTTTTTT. It encodes CASSYVDRGEKLFF.

This chain uses TRBV5-1 with TRBJ2-7; 7 bases are shared with TRBD1. V dropped 0 bases and J dropped 7; count of bases not matched to a gene: 10. CDR1 is SGHRS, CDR2 YFSETQ, per germline. The CDR3 runs to 15 residues. The CDR3 DNA reads as TGCGCCAGCAGCTTGGCGGGTTTTACAGGGGAGGAGCAGTACTTC. Encoded protein: CASSLAGFTGEEQYF.

This clone was seen a single time. This likely traces to a read error, being one base from a far larger clone. V and J are TRBV30 and TRBJ2-6; D is possibly TRBD1 (5 bases). Trimming left V 0 bases short and J 0 bases short, with 15 bases between. This CDR3 is built from 18 residues. CDR1 is GTSNPN and CDR2 is SVGIG in the germline V gene (reference sequence). CDR3 DNA: TGTGCCTGGAGTGTAGACCAGGGTCCATACTCTGGGGCCAACGTCCTGACTTTC. It specifies CAWSVDQGPYSGANVLTF.

This clone was recorded a few times. The chain combines TRBV6-1 with TRBJ1-4; tentatively, D is TRBD1 (6 bases). CDR3 size: 15 residues. Trimming removed 5 bases from V and 4 bases from J, with 14 bases in between. Per germline, CDR1 MNHNS and CDR2 SASEGT. The CDR3 nucleotides are TGTGCCAGCAGTTGGGGGGGACAAGTTAATGAAAAACTGTTTTTT. It yields the protein CASSWGGQVNEKLFF.

In its sample, this clone was seen many times. This chain joins TRBV11-2 and TRBJ2-1, with unresolved D. Germline V gene sequence: CDR1 SGHAT, CDR2 FQNNGV. Between the trimmed V and J ends, which lost 3 bases and 8 bases, there was a span of 17 bases. This CDR3 is built from 15 residues. The chain's CDR3 is CASSFTGSSVDEQFF. The CDR3 bases are TGTGCCAGCAGCTTTACCGGGTCGTCCGTCGATGAGCAGTTCTTC.

On this clone: This is likely an artifact of a read error, given a far larger clone one base away. The chain carries TRBV7-2 and TRBJ1-1; TRBD1 aligns across 7 bases. CDR1 is SGHTA and CDR2 is FQGNSA in the germline V gene. The CDR3 length is 14 residues. CDR3 protein: CASSIGTANTEALF. The CDR3 nucleotides read TGTGCCAGCAGCATCGGGACAGCGAACACTGAAGCTCTCTTT.

The chain has TRBV7-2 and TRBJ2-7; D not certain. This CDR3 has 14 amino acids. Trimming cost V 2 bases and J 3 bases, with 11 bases left between them. Germline CDR1 and CDR2: SGHTA and FQGNSA. CDR3: CASSLSIGFYEQYF. The CDR3 nucleotides are TGTGCCAGCAGCTTATCGATTGGATTCTACGAGCAGTACTTC.

In regard to this clone: This sequence is one base from a far larger clone and is likely a read error. The same CDR3 arises from other DNA sequences in this sample as well. The genes are TRBV5-1 and TRBJ1-4, with a possible D match to TRBD1 (5 bases). This CDR3 spans 16 amino acids. Germline CDR1 and CDR2: SGHRS and YFSETQ. The CDR3 sequence: CASSLGAQGGNEKLFF. Written as DNA, the CDR3 is TGCGCCAGCAGCTTGGGAGCCCAGGGAGGTAATGAAAAGCTGTTTTTT.

This clone turned up a few times. J is TRBJ2-1 and V is TRBV4-3, with D possibly TRBD1 on 5 matching bases. Trimming stripped 1 base from V and 5 bases from J, with 15 bases between. The CDR3 covers 16 residues. Looked up from germline, CDR1 is LGHNA and CDR2 is YSLEER. The CDR3 sequence: CASSQGNRWEDNEQFF. The CDR3 DNA is TGCGCCAGCAGCCAAGGGAACAGGTGGGAAGACAATGAGCAGTTCTTC.

The CDR3 DNA sequence: TGTGCCTGGAGGATGTTCGGAGAGACCCAGTACTTC. Translated, it gives CAWRMFGETQYF. This chain uses TRBV30 with TRBJ2-5; D remains unclear. Per the germline V gene, CDR1 is GTSNPN and CDR2 is SVGIG (reference sequence). The V gene lost 3 bases and the J gene lost 4 bases, with 9 bases spanning the gap. The CDR3 totals 12 residues.

The chain combines TRBV5-1 with TRBJ1-1; D uncertain. Trimming removed 1 base at V and 2 bases at J, with 9 bases between. This CDR3 has 14 residues. Germline V CDR1 and CDR2: SGHRS, YFSETQ. The CDR3 here is CASSLMVRNTEAFF. CDR3 DNA sequence: TGCGCCAGCAGCTTGATGGTTAGAAACACTGAAGCTTTCTTT.

This clone was counted a few times. The chain combines TRBV2 with TRBJ2-2; a possible D gene is TRBD1 (6 bases). Germline loops: CDR1 SNHLY, CDR2 FYNNEI. Trimming took off 2 bases at V and 4 bases at J, with 11 bases between the two ends. The CDR3 loop spans 15 amino acids. The DNA for the CDR3 is TGTGCCAGCAGTGAAACGGGACACCTCACCGGGGAGCTGTTTTTT. Its translation is CASSETGHLTGELFF.

Only one count was recorded for this clone. This sample includes further DNA sequences coding for the same CDR3. The chain joins TRBV18 to TRBJ2-7; 10 bases fit TRBD1. The CDR3 has 14 residues. Germline-derived CDR1 and CDR2 are KGHSH and LQKENI. Unmatched junction bases numbered 1, after V lost 3 bases and J lost 2 bases. CDR3 bases: TGTGCCAGCTCACCTGGGACAGGGGCCTACGAGCAGTACTTC. It translates to CASSPGTGAYEQYF.

The genes are TRBV19 and TRBJ2-2; D gene uncertain. Looked up from germline, CDR1 is LNHDA and CDR2 is SQIVND (reference sequence). This CDR3 spans 14 amino acids. The V and J ends lost 5 bases and 2 bases respectively, with 9 bases between them. The CDR3 DNA reads as TGTGCCAGTAGTCCGAGGACCAACACCGGGGAGCTGTTTTTT. This gives the protein CASSPRTNTGELFF.

V gene TRBV5-1 combines with J gene TRBJ2-1; TRBD2 agrees at 7 bases. The CDR3 covers 14 residues. J lost 6 bases, V lost 4 bases, and 7 bases had no gene match. CDR1 SGHRS and CDR2 YFSETQ come from the germline V gene. The CDR3: CASSGGEGSNEQFF. The DNA of the CDR3 is TGCGCCAGCAGCGGTGGGGAGGGGTCCAATGAGCAGTTCTTC.

The chain has TRBV10-3 and TRBJ2-3; 10 nucleotides agree with TRBD1. Trimming cost V 5 bases and J 3 bases; bases outside gene matches: 11. The germline gives CDR1 ENHRY, CDR2 SYGVKD. This CDR3 contains 17 residues. CDR3 residues: CAISRPTGGAGTDTQYF. The DNA of the CDR3 is TGTGCCATCAGTCGACCGACAGGGGGCGCCGGGACAGATACGCAGTATTTT.

The chain combines TRBV5-1 with TRBJ1-1, with 10 bases lining up with TRBD1. The germline V gene encodes CDR1 SGHRS and CDR2 YFSETQ. The CDR3 spans 15 residues. V lost 4 bases and J lost 3; bases outside the gene matches: 6. This CDR3 is CASSTTGTGDTEAFF. The CDR3 region has the DNA TGCGCCAGCAGCACCACCGGGACAGGGGACACTGAAGCTTTCTTT.

This rearrangement joins TRBV9 to TRBJ1-2; D is undetermined. Germline CDR1 is SGDLS and CDR2 is YYNGEE. This CDR3 is 14 amino acids long. V dropped 4 bases and J dropped 2 bases, with 12 bases sitting between them. The CDR3 loop reads CASSPRTKNYGYTF. The CDR3 region has the DNA TGTGCCAGCAGCCCCCGGACGAAAAACTATGGCTACACCTTC.

The chain employs TRBV30 and TRBJ1-5; D might be TRBD1 (6 bases). The CDR3 is made up of 15 amino acids. V was clipped by 2 bases and J by 5 bases, with 16 bases between them. In germline, CDR1 is GTSNPN, CDR2 SVGIG (reference sequence). The CDR3 DNA follows: TGTGCCTGGAGTCCAGGACAGCCACAAGATCAGCCCCAGCATTTT. It translates to CAWSPGQPQDQPQHF.